These 25 T cell receptor beta chains were sequenced from one sample in a study of spatial heterogeneity in lung cancer. TCRdb processed the 5' RACE reads anew with MiXCR; each CDR3 protein has one entry. The data show around 92,000 distinct CDR3 sequences, approximately 12% seen once. Stated time point: sample taken at primary tumor resection. The sequencing used PBMCs, collected at surgery. The receptors shown here come from a male donor with early-stage non-small cell lung cancer.

There are many counts of this clonotype. The chain recombines TRBV12-3 or TRBV12-4 with TRBJ2-2; unclear D gene. CDR3 size: 15 residues. The ends were cut back, 6 bases at V and 3 bases at J, with 14 bases in the middle. CDR3: CASSWLRKDTGELFF. CDR3 DNA: TGTGCCAGCAGCTGGCTCAGGAAGGACACCGGGGAGCTGTTTTTT.

In its sample, this clonotype was seen a few times. The chain is built from TRBV12-3 or TRBV12-4 and TRBJ2-1, with D possibly being TRBD1 (5 bases). V was trimmed by 1 base and J by 15 bases, leaving 22 bases between them. The CDR3 extends over 15 amino acids. The CDR3 region is CASSLDSSYGPQGFF. The CDR3 nucleotides read TGTGCCAGCAGTTTAGATAGTAGTTATGGGCCCCAGGGGTTCTTC.

The chain carries TRBV28 and TRBJ2-7, with D possibly TRBD2 on 6 matching bases. Trimming shortened V by 0 bases and J by 4 bases, and 13 bases separated the two germline ends. Germline loops: CDR1 MDHEN, CDR2 SYDVKM. The CDR3 is made up of 15 amino acids. The chain's CDR3 is CASSLWGSGDYEQYF. The DNA of the CDR3 is TGTGCCAGCAGTTTATGGGGTAGCGGCGATTACGAGCAGTACTTC.

In this sample, this clonotype turned up a few times. The rearrangement joins TRBV20-1 to TRBJ2-3; unclear D gene. The length of the CDR3 is 13 residues. CDR1 and CDR2 from the germline V gene are DFQATT and SNEGSKA (reference sequence). The V end lost 3 bases, the J end lost 5 bases, and 12 bases lay between the germline ends. The CDR3 bases are TGCAGTGCTAGGCGGTCCCTCGGAGATACGCAGTATTTT. Amino acid sequence: CSARRSLGDTQYF.

The rearrangement joins TRBV20-1 to TRBJ2-7; 9 bases agree with TRBD1. With 6 bases clipped from V and 4 bases from J, the junction kept 4 bases outside the gene matches. The CDR3 extends over 12 amino acids. Germline V CDR1 and CDR2: DFQATT, SNEGSKA (reference sequence). The chain's CDR3 is CSADRGPYEQYF. The DNA of the CDR3 is TGCAGTGCGGACAGGGGACCTTACGAGCAGTACTTC.

This clonotype is medium-sized (0.01 to 0.1%). The rearrangement links TRBV12-3 or TRBV12-4 to TRBJ1-5, with D perhaps matching TRBD1 (5 bases). This CDR3 has 13 residues. The V and J ends lost 5 bases and 5 bases respectively, with 10 bases between them. The CDR3 region has the DNA TGTGCCAGCAGTCTGGGGCTGTATCAGCCCCAGCATTTT. Translation: CASSLGLYQPQHF.

As for this clonotype: A much larger clonotype is one base distant, so this may be a read error. The chain links TRBV2 to TRBJ2-3; TRBD2 matches at 15 bases. This CDR3 is 15 amino acids long. Germline-derived CDR1 and CDR2 are SNHLY and FYNNEI. The J segment lost 4 bases and the V segment lost 6 bases, leaving 2 bases of the junction unmatched. The CDR3 DNA reads TGTGCCAGCAGGGGACTAGCGGGAGGCTCAGATACGCAGTATTTT. Translating gives CASRGLAGGSDTQYF. Based on the CDR3 plus reference TRBV2 and TRBJ2-3, the full variable domain is EPEVTQTPSHQVTQMGQEVILRCVPISNHLYFYWYRQILGQKVEFLVSFYNNEISEKSEIFDDQFSVERPDGSNFTLKIRSTKLEDSAMYFCASRGLAGGSDTQYFGPGTRLTVL.

This clonotype was detected ten times or more. The chain combines TRBV4-1 with TRBJ1-6; D is uncertain. Trimming took off 3 bases at V and 9 bases at J, with 9 bases between the two ends. Per germline, CDR1 MGHRA and CDR2 YSYEKL. CDR3 length equals 13 residues. CDR3 in amino acids: CASSQTPGSPLHF. The CDR3 DNA sequence: TGCGCCAGCAGCCAGACCCCCGGTTCACCCCTCCACTTT.

V usage is TRBV7-3 and J usage is TRBJ1-1, with no clear D. The CDR3 is 13 residues long. V dropped 5 bases and J dropped 1 base, with 8 bases sitting between them. Germline-derived CDR1 and CDR2 are SGHTA and FQGTGA. CDR3 loop: CASSLRQNTEAFF. Written as DNA, the CDR3 is TGTGCCAGCAGCCTCCGTCAGAACACTGAAGCTTTCTTT.

This clonotype turned up a few times. The CDR3 bases are TGTGCCAGCAGTCCTAGACAGGGGATATACAATGAGCAGTTCTTC. It yields the protein CASSPRQGIYNEQFF. The chain employs TRBV12-3 or TRBV12-4 and TRBJ2-1, with 8 bases lining up with TRBD1. V lost 5 bases, J lost 4 bases, and 7 bases stayed unmatched. The CDR3 extends over 15 amino acids.

This rearrangement joins TRBV20-1 to TRBJ1-5; TRBD1 might be the D (5 bases). The CDR3 length is 15 residues. Looked up from germline, CDR1 is DFQATT and CDR2 is SNEGSKA (reference sequence). The ends were cut back, 0 bases at V and 4 bases at J, with 13 bases in the middle. The CDR3 DNA sequence: TGCAGTGCTAGAGAGGCAGGGAGGGAGAATCAGCCCCAGCATTTT. Translating gives CSAREAGRENQPQHF.

This clonotype was seen at least ten times. V and J are TRBV12-3 or TRBV12-4 and TRBJ2-7, with 12 bases identical to TRBD1. The CDR3 sequence is 14 residues long. V shed 6 bases and J 7 bases; nucleotides not matched to a gene: 7. The CDR3 sequence: CASSLGQGAGEQYF. CDR3 in DNA: TGTGCCAGCAGCCTGGGACAGGGGGCAGGAGAGCAGTACTTC.

This sequence joins TRBV28 and TRBJ2-3, with 10 nucleotides matching TRBD2. After removal of 3 bases from V and 5 bases from J, the junction contained 5 bases not matched to a gene. The CDR3 spans 15 residues. The V gene's germline CDR1 is MDHEN and CDR2 SYDVKM. CDR3 protein: CASSLSSGGRDTQYF. The CDR3 coding sequence is TGTGCCAGCAGTTTGAGTAGCGGGGGGAGAGATACGCAGTATTTT.

This clonotype was detected ten times or more. This chain joins TRBV6-2 or TRBV6-3 and TRBJ2-7; 9 bases are a match to TRBD1. Trimming took 2 bases from V and 1 from J; bases not matched to a gene: 3. CDR3 length equals 15 residues. Per the germline V gene, CDR1 is MNHEY and CDR2 is SVGEGT. This CDR3 reads CASSYRGTGSYEQYF. The DNA for the CDR3 is TGTGCCAGCAGTTACCGAGGGACAGGGTCCTACGAGCAGTACTTC.

The chain is built from TRBV19 and TRBJ2-7, with 9 bases that match TRBD1. Germline V gene data show CDR1 as LNHDA and CDR2 as SQIVND (reference sequence). The V gene end was trimmed by 5 bases and the J gene end by 5 bases; junction bases not matched to a gene: 13. The CDR3 spans 16 residues. The DNA of the CDR3 is TGTGCCAGTAGTCTCCTTACCGGGACAGGGAGTCACGAGCAGTACTTC. It translates to CASSLLTGTGSHEQYF.

The CDR3 sequence: CASSQDRGVQPQHF. In DNA form, the CDR3 reads TGCGCCAGCAGCCAAGACAGGGGTGTACAGCCCCAGCATTTT. The chain has TRBV4-3 and TRBJ1-5; a possible D gene is TRBD1 (6 bases). The CDR3 totals 14 residues. Trimming left V 0 bases short and J 7 bases short, with 10 bases between. Germline CDR1 is LGHNA and CDR2 is YSLEER.

This clonotype was found many times. This chain joins TRBV28 and TRBJ2-3; 12 bases map to TRBD2. V was clipped by 6 bases and J by 5 bases; unmatched bases: 6. The CDR3 has 15 amino acids. The germline gives CDR1 MDHEN, CDR2 SYDVKM. CDR3 sequence reads: CASSRLAGEVDTQYF. The CDR3 DNA reads as TGTGCCAGCAGCCGACTAGCGGGAGAGGTAGATACGCAGTATTTT.

The V gene is TRBV28, the J gene TRBJ2-7, with D unresolved. Trimming removed 5 bases at V and 5 bases at J, with 19 bases between. Per germline, CDR1 MDHEN and CDR2 SYDVKM. The CDR3 runs 15 residues. CDR3 in DNA: TGTGCCAGCAGTCCCCCGGGTCTAATAGGCGACGAGCAGTACTTC. Encoded protein: CASSPPGLIGDEQYF.

This clonotype has ten or more counts. This sequence joins TRBV4-1 and TRBJ1-2, with 9 bases that match TRBD1. This CDR3 contains 16 residues. Trimming cost V 4 bases and J 2 bases; bases outside gene matches: 8. Germline CDR1 reads MGHRA; CDR2 reads YSYEKL. DNA for the CDR3: TGCGCCAGCAGCCGATTTGGGACAGGGATGAACTATGGCTACACCTTC. Its protein is CASSRFGTGMNYGYTF.

V and J are TRBV7-2 and TRBJ2-3; no firm D call. CDR3 size: 13 residues. Germline CDR1 is SGHTA and CDR2 is FQGNSA. V dropped 3 bases and J dropped 6 bases, with 10 bases sitting between them. CDR3: CASSLVVIDTQYF. The DNA of the CDR3 is TGTGCCAGCAGCTTGGTTGTTATCGATACGCAGTATTTT.

This chain joins TRBV5-4 and TRBJ2-1, with D tentatively TRBD2 (6 bases). Germline CDR1 SGHNT, CDR2 YYREEE (reference sequence). V was shortened by 1 base and J by 5 bases, with 10 bases between the two germline ends. The CDR3 loop spans 14 amino acids. The CDR3: CASSLTQRDNEQFF. CDR3 nucleotides: TGTGCCAGCAGCTTGACCCAGCGGGACAATGAGCAGTTCTTC.

The V call is TRBV20-1, the J call TRBJ1-5, with D uncertain. This CDR3 has 12 residues. V was cut by 6 bases and J by 5 bases, with 11 bases left in between. The germline CDR1 and CDR2 sequences are DFQATT and SNEGSKA (reference sequence). The CDR3 spells CSAASGDQPQHF. In nucleotides, the CDR3 is TGCAGTGCCGCATCGGGAGATCAGCCCCAGCATTTT.

The genes are TRBV12-3 or TRBV12-4 and TRBJ2-2; D is unresolved. V was clipped by 1 base and J by 6 bases, with 15 bases between them. CDR3 length: 16 amino acids. CDR3 DNA: TGTGCCAGCAGTTTAGACGTAGGGCGGTTGGCCGGGGAGCTGTTTTTT. It encodes CASSLDVGRLAGELFF.

The chain recombines TRBV10-3 with TRBJ2-1; no clear D gene. Germline CDR1 is ENHRY and CDR2 is SYGVKD. This CDR3 has 14 residues. Trimming took 7 bases from V and 0 from J, leaving 10 bases between them. The chain's CDR3 is CAIKPESSYNEQFF. The CDR3 nucleotides read TGTGCCATCAAACCAGAGAGCTCCTACAATGAGCAGTTCTTC.

This clonotype was counted only a few times. This sequence joins TRBV9 and TRBJ1-2; D perhaps matches TRBD1 (5 bases). The CDR3 sequence is 15 residues long. Per the germline V gene, CDR1 is SGDLS and CDR2 is YYNGEE. V gave up 4 bases and J gave up 6 bases, with 19 bases separating them. The CDR3 here is CASSPGDRPADGYTF. The CDR3 DNA is TGTGCCAGCAGCCCGGGCGACAGACCCGCGGATGGCTACACCTTC.